One sample yielded the 12 T cell receptor beta chains listed below, sequenced in a study of T cells in Graves' hyperthyroidism and ophthalmopathy. TCR beta CDR3 region amplification was performed from RNA transcripts. A first-round RT-PCR of the TCR CDR3 used the HTBI primer set. TCRdb reanalysed the multiplex PCR reads using MiXCR and keeps one entry per CDR3 protein. The table shows roughly 570,000 distinct CDR3 sequences, with less than 20% occurring only once. Sequencing used blood. All receptors come from a woman younger than 45 with Graves' hyperthyroidism.

As for this clonotype: A much larger clone differs from this one at a single base, so this may be a read error. The chain links TRBV6-5 to TRBJ1-5; 8 bases line up with TRBD1. The V gene's germline CDR1 is MNHEY and CDR2 SVGAGI. Losses at the gene ends were 4 bases for V and 11 bases for J; bases not matched to a gene: 10. This CDR3 comprises 14 residues. The CDR3 region has the DNA TGTGCCAGCAGTTGGGACAGGCTCCATCAAGCCCAGCATTTT. Translation gives CASSWDRLHQAQHF.

This clonotype was recorded a few times. This chain links TRBV7-6 with TRBJ2-1; TRBD2 matches 9 bases. This CDR3 region has 18 residues. The V segment lost 6 bases and the J segment 1 base; nucleotides outside the gene matches: 13. Germline CDR1 is SGHVS and CDR2 is FNYEAQ. The CDR3: CASSPQGVAGGSYNEQFF. CDR3 DNA: TGTGCCAGCAGTCCCCAGGGAGTCGCGGGAGGGTCCTACAATGAGCAGTTCTTC.

In the case of this clonotype: The limits of the CDR3 on the DNA are not certain, so only TCRdb's listed CDR3 is given. The V and J genes are TRBV25-1 and TRBJ2-3; TRBD1 is the table's D call and was not checked against the DNA. Both ends counted, the CDR3 spans 15 residues. From germline, CDR1 is MGHDK and CDR2 SYGVNS. CDR3 in amino acids: CASSTSTGSADTQYF.

The genes are TRBV5-1 and TRBJ2-3; 9 nucleotides line up with TRBD2. CDR1 and CDR2 from the germline V gene are SGHRS and YFSETQ. Trimming at V came to 1 base and at J to 9 bases, leaving 6 bases not matched to a gene. The CDR3 is 14 amino acids. The CDR3 sequence: CASSLKGLAPTQYF. For the CDR3, the DNA is TGCGCCAGCAGCTTGAAGGGACTAGCCCCAACGCAGTATTTT. The full variable domain, its missing parts supplied by reference TRBV5-1 and TRBJ2-3, is KAGVTQTPRYLIKTRGQQVTLSCSPISGHRSVSWYQQTPGQGLQFLFEYFSETQRNKGNFPGRFSGRQFSNSRSEMNVSTLELGDSALYLCASSLKGLAPTQYFGPGTRLTVL.

As to this clonotype: A much larger clone lies one base from this, so it may be a read error. The chain couples TRBV29-1 to TRBJ2-1; maybe TRBD2 (6 bases). This CDR3 contains 16 residues. Between the trimmed V and J ends, which lost 4 bases and 4 bases, there was a span of 20 bases. Germline assignment: CDR1 SQVTM and CDR2 ANQGSEA. The CDR3 here is CSVGGSWGERYNEQFF. DNA of the CDR3: TGCAGCGTTGGGGGATCGTGGGGGGAGAGATACAATGAGCAGTTCTTC.

This clonotype was recorded a few times. The chain carries TRBV19 and TRBJ2-1; 10 nucleotides match TRBD2. This CDR3 is 15 amino acids long. Germline V CDR1 and CDR2: LNHDA, SQIVND (reference sequence). With V trimmed by 7 bases and J by 7 bases, 10 bases remained unmatched. The DNA for the CDR3 is TGTGCCAGTAACTTAGGGGGACTAGCGCAAAATGAGCAGTTCTTC. It is translated as CASNLGGLAQNEQFF.

V gene TRBV11-2 combines with J gene TRBJ2-7; 14 bases map to TRBD2. The germline V gene encodes CDR1 SGHAT and CDR2 FQNNGV. The CDR3 is 17 amino acids. V shed 9 bases, J shed 2 bases, and the junction held 12 bases outside the gene matches. Here the CDR3 DNA reads TGTGCCAGTAGTCCCGGGACTAGCGGGAGCGGCACCTACGAGCAGTACTTC. It codes for CASSPGTSGSGTYEQYF. The complete variable domain, with remaining parts taken from reference TRBV11-2 and TRBJ2-7, reads EAGVAQSPRYKIIEKRQSVAFWCNPISGHATLYWYQQILGQGPKLLIQFQNNGVVDDSQLPKDRFSAERLKGVDSTLKIQPAKLEDSAVYLCASSPGTSGSGTYEQYFGPGTRLTVT.

This clonotype appeared a single time. This could be a read error, since a much larger clone is one nucleotide away. V is TRBV20-1 and J is TRBJ2-7; TRBD2 matches 9 bases. From germline, CDR1 is DFQATT and CDR2 SNEGSKA (reference sequence). The V gene end was trimmed by 3 bases and the J gene end by 3 bases; junction bases not matched to a gene: 3. This CDR3 contains 13 residues. The CDR3 DNA follows: TGCAGTGCTAGGCGGGAGGGCCACTACGAGCAGTACTTC. It is translated as CSARREGHYEQYF.

The chain carries TRBV20-1 and TRBJ1-3; D is unresolved. The V end was cut by 0 bases, the J end by 0 bases, with 12 bases between. The length of the CDR3 is 16 residues. Germline lookup yields CDR1 DFQATT and CDR2 SNEGSKA (reference sequence). DNA of the CDR3: TGCAGTGCTAGAGACCCGTCTTTAGTCTCTGGAAACACCATATATTTT. As protein: CSARDPSLVSGNTIYF.

The V and J genes are TRBV6-2 or TRBV6-3 and TRBJ2-2; a possible D gene is TRBD1 (6 bases). The germline V gene encodes CDR1 MNHEY and CDR2 SVGEGT. The V and J ends lost 8 bases and 9 bases respectively, with 16 bases between them. CDR3 length: 13 amino acids. The CDR3 sequence: CASQGLGYRELFF. The CDR3 DNA reads as TGTGCCAGCCAGGGGTTGGGCTACCGGGAGCTGTTTTTT.

This clonotype was detected many times. The chain combines TRBV30 with TRBJ1-3; unclear D gene. CDR3 length: 16 amino acids. V was clipped by 0 bases and J by 0 bases, with 12 bases between them. The germline V gene encodes CDR1 GTSNPN and CDR2 SVGIG (reference sequence). CDR3 nucleotides: TGTGCCTGGAGTGTACGACGGCACTACTCTGGAAACACCATATATTTT. Its protein is CAWSVRRHYSGNTIYF.

This clonotype was observed at least ten times. This chain joins TRBV2 and TRBJ1-2; D is undetermined. The V gene lost 6 bases and the J gene lost 6 bases, with 20 bases spanning the gap. Germline V gene lookup returns CDR1 SNHLY and CDR2 FYNNEI. The CDR3 extends over 15 amino acids. The CDR3 nucleotides are TGTGCCAGCAGATCGTGGGAGGAGTCCGGGGATGGCTACACCTTC. Its protein product is CASRSWEESGDGYTF.